The 23 T cell receptor beta chains given below trace back to one sample, sequenced in a study of T cell responses to AZD1222 COVID-19 vaccine. This table comes from immunoSEQ multiplex PCR, and its TCRdb copy is limited to in-frame clones, with some not included. The sample lists approximately 130,000 clones, 80% to 90% seen once, with approximately 9.4% in the top ten. The sample consisted of peripheral blood, taken 28 days after the second AZD1222 dose. The source of these receptors is an adult who received the AZD1222 COVID-19 vaccine.

The chain is built from TRBV4-3 and TRBJ1-2, with D unresolved. The CDR3 has 13 amino acids. CDR1 and CDR2 (germline): LGHNA, YSLEER. Trimming took 3 bases from V and 7 from J, leaving 12 bases between them. In DNA form, the CDR3 reads TGCGCCAGCAGCCAGGAGGGTGGTTTTGGCTACACCTTC. As protein: CASSQEGGFGYTF.

This chain links TRBV4-1 with TRBJ1-1; D is uncertain. Trimming took 1 base from V and 5 from J, leaving 11 bases between them. Germline CDR1 and CDR2: MGHRA and YSYEKL. The CDR3 is 14 amino acids. CDR3 nucleotides: TGCGCCAGCAGCCAAGGGGCAGAGAGGACTGAAGCTTTCTTT. This gives the protein CASSQGAERTEAFF.

V gene TRBV2 combines with J gene TRBJ2-1; maybe TRBD2 (5 bases). This CDR3 has 14 amino acids. Trimming took off 8 bases at V and 4 bases at J, with 15 bases between the two ends. Germline V lookup: CDR1 SNHLY, CDR2 FYNNEI. The CDR3 reads CASELIRGYNEQFF. CDR3 DNA sequence: TGTGCCAGCGAACTTATACGAGGGTACAATGAGCAGTTCTTC.

The V gene is TRBV10-3, the J gene TRBJ1-2; D may be TRBD1 (5 bases). Germline lookup yields CDR1 ENHRY and CDR2 SYGVKD. V was clipped by 2 bases and J by 6 bases, with 13 bases between them. The CDR3 spans 14 residues. The DNA for the CDR3 is TGTGCCATCAGTGAGCGAGCAGGGCAAGATGGCTACACCTTC. Its protein product is CAISERAGQDGYTF.

The rearrangement joins TRBV2 to TRBJ1-4, with no clear D. Trimming took 5 bases from V and 1 from J, leaving 5 bases between them. This CDR3 contains 13 residues. CDR1 and CDR2 from the germline V gene are SNHLY and FYNNEI. CDR3 DNA: TGTGCCAGCAGTCGGGAAACTAATGAAAAACTGTTTTTT. Translating it yields CASSRETNEKLFF.

The rearrangement links TRBV29-1 to TRBJ2-5; D is uncertain. Deletions cut 7 bases from V and 0 bases from J, with 9 bases between. The germline V gene has CDR1 SQVTM and CDR2 ANQGSEA. The CDR3 has 12 amino acids. The CDR3 here is CSAVRNQETQYF. The DNA of the CDR3 is TGCAGCGCTGTGAGGAACCAAGAGACCCAGTACTTC. Combining the CDR3 with reference TRBV29-1 and TRBJ2-5 gives the whole variable domain SAVISQKPSRDICQRGTSLTIQCQVDSQVTMMFWYRQQPGQSLTLIATANQGSEATYESGFVIDKFPISRPNLTFSTLTVSNMSPEDSSIYLCSAVRNQETQYFGPGTRLLVL.

The chain is built from TRBV14 and TRBJ2-2; D not certain. The CDR3 is made up of 13 amino acids. V lost 1 base and J 4 bases, leaving 4 bases between the germline ends. CDR1 and CDR2 (germline): SGHDN, FVKESK. CDR3: CASSQGRTGELFF. DNA for the CDR3: TGTGCCAGCAGCCAAGGTCGCACCGGGGAGCTGTTTTTT.

The rearrangement uses TRBV3-1 (or the pseudogene TRBV3-2) and TRBJ1-2; D perhaps matches TRBD1 (5 bases). The CDR3 is 14 amino acids. Trimming removed 0 bases from V and 5 bases from J, with 10 bases in between. The V gene's germline CDR1 is LGHDT and CDR2 YNNKEL (reference sequence). The CDR3 reads CASSQDPRVYGYTF. The CDR3, as DNA: TGTGCCAGCAGCCAAGATCCCAGGGTATATGGCTACACCTTC.

The chain links TRBV21-1 to TRBJ2-4; the table's D call TRBD1 went unverified against the DNA. TRBV21-1 is recorded as a pseudogene. The CDR3 consists of 15 residues. The CDR3 DNA reads as TGTGCCAGCAGCAAAGGGGACAGGGGCGGAAACATTCAGTACTTC. Translation gives CASSKGDRGGNIQYF.

The rearrangement joins TRBV5-6 to TRBJ1-2; 8 bases map to TRBD1. Trimming cost V 4 bases and J 5 bases; bases outside gene matches: 4. The CDR3 has 13 residues. CDR1 and CDR2 from the germline V gene are SGHDT and YYEEEE. CDR3 loop: CASSGQGAYGYTF. For the CDR3, the DNA is TGTGCCAGCAGCGGGCAGGGGGCGTATGGCTACACCTTC. Complete variable domain (other parts from reference TRBV5-6 and TRBJ1-2): DAGVTQSPTHLIKTRGQQVTLRCSPKSGHDTVSWYQQALGQGPQFIFQYYEEEERQRGNFPDRFSGHQFPNYSSELNVNALLLGDSALYLCASSGQGAYGYTFGSGTRLTVV.

V and J are TRBV6-5 and TRBJ2-7; TRBD1 might be the D (6 bases). V shed 0 bases and J shed 4 bases, with 10 bases lying between them. This CDR3 has 14 residues. Germline V CDR1 and CDR2: MNHEY, SVGAGI. The CDR3: CASSYSAGAYEQYF. The DNA of the CDR3 is TGTGCCAGCAGTTACTCAGCAGGGGCATACGAGCAGTACTTC.

This clone was counted once. The rearrangement uses TRBV10-3 and TRBJ2-5; TRBD2 aligns across 9 bases. Germline V gene data show CDR1 as ENHRY and CDR2 as SYGVKD. The CDR3 is 15 amino acids. V was pared by 5 bases and J by 2 bases, with 6 bases of the junction left unmatched. CDR3 sequence reads: CAISSGTSKQETQYF. In nucleotides, the CDR3 is TGTGCCATCAGTTCCGGGACTAGCAAGCAAGAGACCCAGTACTTC.

The V and J genes are TRBV10-3 and TRBJ1-2; 8 nucleotides match TRBD1. The CDR3 spans 15 residues. The germline V gene has CDR1 ENHRY and CDR2 SYGVKD. J was trimmed by 4 bases and V by 0 bases; bases with no gene match: 4. CDR3 protein: CAISESPDRGYGYTF. The DNA of the CDR3 is TGTGCCATCAGTGAGTCCCCCGACAGGGGCTATGGCTACACCTTC.

This chain uses TRBV7-9 with TRBJ1-2; TRBD1 might be the D (6 bases). Germline V gene sequence: CDR1 SEHNR, CDR2 FQNEAQ (reference sequence). Trimming removed 5 bases from V and 13 bases from J, with 35 bases in between. CDR3 length: 18 amino acids. The CDR3 bases are TGTGCCAGCAGCCCGAAGGCCGTCCACAAACTCGTCGGAGGGGGGTGCACCTTC. It translates to CASSPKAVHKLVGGGCTF.

The CDR3 reads CAGRDRDDLGYTF. The CDR3 DNA is TGTGCCGGCCGGGACAGGGACGATCTTGGCTACACCTTC. The V gene is TRBV6-6, the J gene TRBJ1-2, with 9 bases fitting TRBD1. The CDR3 runs 13 residues. The V segment lost 11 bases and the J segment 7 bases; nucleotides outside the gene matches: 11. Germline V CDR1 and CDR2: MNHNY, SVGAGI (reference sequence).

The chain employs TRBV27 and TRBJ2-1, with D perhaps matching TRBD2 (6 bases). V shed 5 bases and J shed 6 bases, with 14 bases lying between them. The germline V gene has CDR1 MNHEY and CDR2 SMNVEV (reference sequence). CDR3 length: 14 amino acids. The chain's CDR3 is CASSPPGLSNEQFF. As DNA, the CDR3 is TGTGCCAGCAGTCCTCCGGGACTTTCCAATGAGCAGTTCTTC.

The chain is built from TRBV2 and TRBJ2-5; 13 bases match TRBD2. V trimming: 7 bases; J trimming: 6 bases; junction bases outside the gene matches: 14. The CDR3 spans 17 residues. The germline V gene has CDR1 SNHLY and CDR2 FYNNEI. CDR3 sequence reads: CASTGTSGVIGIKTQYF. In DNA, the CDR3 is TGTGCCAGCACAGGGACTAGCGGGGTAATCGGCATTAAGACCCAGTACTTC.

This clone was counted once. This chain connects TRBV18 to TRBJ2-7, with TRBD2 matching over 15 bases. Germline assignment: CDR1 KGHSH and CDR2 LQKENI. V gave up 2 bases and J gave up 1 base; unmatched junction bases: 9. This CDR3 has 19 amino acids. The CDR3 DNA reads TGTGCCAGCTCACCATTTAGGGGACTAGCGGGAGGTTCGTCCTACGAGCAGTACTTC. Translating it yields CASSPFRGLAGGSSYEQYF.

This chain connects TRBV2 to TRBJ1-3; tentatively, D is TRBD1 (5 bases). The V end lost 5 bases, the J end lost 2 bases, and 13 bases lay between the germline ends. This CDR3 comprises 15 residues. Germline-derived CDR1 and CDR2 are SNHLY and FYNNEI. The chain's CDR3 is CASSLTGTTGNTIYF. CDR3 sequence (DNA): TGTGCCAGCAGTCTTACCGGGACTACTGGAAACACCATATATTTT. Drawing the rest from reference TRBV2 and TRBJ1-3, the complete variable domain is EPEVTQTPSHQVTQMGQEVILRCVPISNHLYFYWYRQILGQKVEFLVSFYNNEISEKSEIFDDQFSVERPDGSNFTLKIRSTKLEDSAMYFCASSLTGTTGNTIYFGEGSWLTVV.

In its sample, this clone was seen once. V gene TRBV10-2 combines with J gene TRBJ2-1; 12 bases line up with TRBD2. In germline, CDR1 is WSHSY, CDR2 SAAADI. This CDR3 is built from 20 residues. V dropped 6 bases and J dropped 0; count of bases not matched to a gene: 15. CDR3 nucleotides: TGCGCCAGCAGCGGGACTAGCGGGCGCCCATTAAGTCGCTCCTACAATGAGCAGTTCTTC. Translating it yields CASSGTSGRPLSRSYNEQFF.

This clone was seen a single time. CDR3 sequence: CASSEQGLETQYF. CDR3 bases: TGTGCCAGCAGTGAACAGGGCTTGGAGACCCAGTACTTC. The J gene is TRBJ2-5, the V gene TRBV2; D possibly corresponds to TRBD1 (5 bases). The CDR3 has 13 residues. The V gene lost 2 bases and the J gene lost 5 bases, with 9 bases spanning the gap. Per the germline V gene, CDR1 is SNHLY and CDR2 is FYNNEI.

The rearrangement links TRBV19 to TRBJ1-6; D remains ambiguous. Germline CDR1 and CDR2: LNHDA and SQIVND (reference sequence). Deletions cut 8 bases from V and 3 bases from J, with 11 bases between. The CDR3 consists of 14 residues. The CDR3 here is CASVGSYYNSPLHF. The CDR3 nucleotides read TGTGCCAGTGTGGGGAGTTACTATAATTCACCCCTCCACTTT.

The chain couples TRBV11-2 to TRBJ2-7, with 9 nucleotides matching TRBD1. The CDR3 runs 15 residues. CDR1 SGHAT and CDR2 FQNNGV come from the germline V gene. V trimming: 3 bases; J trimming: 4 bases; junction bases outside the gene matches: 7. The CDR3 protein is CASSFPGQGIYEQYF. CDR3 bases: TGTGCCAGCAGCTTTCCGGGACAGGGAATATACGAGCAGTACTTC.